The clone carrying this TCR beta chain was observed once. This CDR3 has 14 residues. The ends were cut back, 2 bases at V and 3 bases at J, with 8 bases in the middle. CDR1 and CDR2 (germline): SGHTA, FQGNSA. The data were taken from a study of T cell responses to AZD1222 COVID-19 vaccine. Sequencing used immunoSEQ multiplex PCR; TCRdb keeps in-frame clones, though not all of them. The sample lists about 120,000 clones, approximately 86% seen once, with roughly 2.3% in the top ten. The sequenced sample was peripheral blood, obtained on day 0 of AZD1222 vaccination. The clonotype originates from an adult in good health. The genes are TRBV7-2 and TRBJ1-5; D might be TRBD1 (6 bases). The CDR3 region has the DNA TGTGCCAGCAGCTTAACAGGGAACAATCAGCCCCAGCATTTT. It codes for CASSLTGNNQPQHF.